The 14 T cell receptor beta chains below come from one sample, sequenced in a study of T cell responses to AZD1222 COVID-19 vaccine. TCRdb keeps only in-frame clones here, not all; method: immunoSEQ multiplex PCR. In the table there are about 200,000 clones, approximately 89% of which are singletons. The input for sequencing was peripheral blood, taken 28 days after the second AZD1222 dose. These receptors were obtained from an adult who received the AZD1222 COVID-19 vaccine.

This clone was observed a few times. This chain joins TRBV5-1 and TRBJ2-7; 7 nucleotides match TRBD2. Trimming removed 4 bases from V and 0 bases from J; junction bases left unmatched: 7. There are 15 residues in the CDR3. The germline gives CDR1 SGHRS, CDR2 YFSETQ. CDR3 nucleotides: TGCGCCAGCAGCCCGGGGGGTGGCGGCTCCTACGAGCAGTACTTC. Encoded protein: CASSPGGGGSYEQYF. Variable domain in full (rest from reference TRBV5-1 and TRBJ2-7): KAGVTQTPRYLIKTRGQQVTLSCSPISGHRSVSWYQQTPGQGLQFLFEYFSETQRNKGNFPGRFSGRQFSNSRSEMNVSTLELGDSALYLCASSPGGGGSYEQYFGPGTRLTVT.

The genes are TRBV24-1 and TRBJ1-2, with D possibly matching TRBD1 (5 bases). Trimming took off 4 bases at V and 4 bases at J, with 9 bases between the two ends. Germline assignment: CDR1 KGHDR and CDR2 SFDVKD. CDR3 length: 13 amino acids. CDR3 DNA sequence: TGTGCCACCAGTGAGCGGGGGGGCTATGGCTACACCTTC. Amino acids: CATSERGGYGYTF.

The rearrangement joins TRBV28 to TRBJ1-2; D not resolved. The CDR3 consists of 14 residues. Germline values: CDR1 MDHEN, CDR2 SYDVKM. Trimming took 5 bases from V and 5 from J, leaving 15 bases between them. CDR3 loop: CASSRESLRYGYTF. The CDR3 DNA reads TGTGCCAGCAGTCGCGAATCACTGAGATATGGCTACACCTTC.

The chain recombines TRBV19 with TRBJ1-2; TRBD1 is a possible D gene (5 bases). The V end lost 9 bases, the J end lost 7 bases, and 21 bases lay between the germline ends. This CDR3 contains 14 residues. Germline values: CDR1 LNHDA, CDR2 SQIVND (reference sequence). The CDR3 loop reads CASTQTATRGGYTF. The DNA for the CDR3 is TGTGCCAGCACTCAGACAGCGACTCGGGGTGGCTACACCTTC. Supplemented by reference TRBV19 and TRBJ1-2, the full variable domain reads DGGITQSPKYLFRKEGQNVTLSCEQNLNHDAMYWYRQDPGQGLRLIYYSQIVNDFQKGDIAEGYSVSREKKESFPLTVTSAQKNPTAFYLCASTQTATRGGYTFGSGTRLTVV.

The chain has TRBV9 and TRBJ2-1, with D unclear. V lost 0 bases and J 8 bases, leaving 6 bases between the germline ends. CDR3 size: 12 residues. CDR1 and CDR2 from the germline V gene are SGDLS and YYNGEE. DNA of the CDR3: TGTGCCAGCAGCGTAGGTGAGGATGAGCAGTTCTTC. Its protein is CASSVGEDEQFF.

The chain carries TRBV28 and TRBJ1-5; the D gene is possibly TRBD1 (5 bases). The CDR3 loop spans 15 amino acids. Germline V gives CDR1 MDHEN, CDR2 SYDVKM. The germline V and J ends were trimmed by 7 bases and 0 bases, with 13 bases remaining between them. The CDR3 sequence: CASTPGGPSNQPQHF. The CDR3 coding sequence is TGTGCCAGCACCCCCGGGGGTCCTAGCAATCAGCCCCAGCATTTT.

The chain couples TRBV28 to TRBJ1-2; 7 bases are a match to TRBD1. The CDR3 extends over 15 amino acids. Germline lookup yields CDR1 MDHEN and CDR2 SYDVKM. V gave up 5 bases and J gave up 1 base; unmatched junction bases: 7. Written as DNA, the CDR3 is TGTGCCAGCAGTCTCTCAGGGGGAGTTAACTATGGCTACACCTTC. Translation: CASSLSGGVNYGYTF.

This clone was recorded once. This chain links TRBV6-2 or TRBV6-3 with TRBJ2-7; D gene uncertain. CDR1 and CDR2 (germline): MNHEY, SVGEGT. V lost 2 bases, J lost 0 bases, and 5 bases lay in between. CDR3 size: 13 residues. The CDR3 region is CASSYAASYEQYF. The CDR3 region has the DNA TGTGCCAGCAGTTACGCAGCCTCCTACGAGCAGTACTTC.

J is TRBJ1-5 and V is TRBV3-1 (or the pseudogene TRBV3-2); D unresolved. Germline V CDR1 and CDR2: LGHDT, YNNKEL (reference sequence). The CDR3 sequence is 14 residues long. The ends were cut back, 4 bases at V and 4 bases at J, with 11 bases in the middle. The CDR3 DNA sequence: TGTGCCAGCAGCCGGACGCATGTTAATCAGCCCCAGCATTTT. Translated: CASSRTHVNQPQHF.

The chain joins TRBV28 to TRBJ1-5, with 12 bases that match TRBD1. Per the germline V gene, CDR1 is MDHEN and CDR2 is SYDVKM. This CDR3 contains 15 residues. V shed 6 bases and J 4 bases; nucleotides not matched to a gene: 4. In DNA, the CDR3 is TGTGCCAGCAGCCCGGGACAGGGGGCTAATCAGCCCCAGCATTTT. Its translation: CASSPGQGANQPQHF.

This CDR3 reads CASSYSMRQALYEQYF. The CDR3 nucleotides read TGTGCCAGCAGTTACTCGATGCGACAGGCCCTCTACGAGCAGTACTTC. This chain connects TRBV6-2 or TRBV6-3 to TRBJ2-7, with a possible D match to TRBD1 (6 bases). The CDR3 is 16 residues long. The V end was cut by 0 bases, the J end by 3 bases, with 15 bases between. Germline CDR1 is MNHEY and CDR2 is SVGEGT.

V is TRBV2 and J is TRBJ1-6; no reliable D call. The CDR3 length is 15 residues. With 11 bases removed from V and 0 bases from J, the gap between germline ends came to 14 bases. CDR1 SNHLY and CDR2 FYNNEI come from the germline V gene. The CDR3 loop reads CAATAKSSYNSPLHF. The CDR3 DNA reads TGTGCCGCTACGGCAAAAAGCTCCTATAATTCACCCCTCCACTTT. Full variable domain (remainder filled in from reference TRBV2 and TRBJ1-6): EPEVTQTPSHQVTQMGQEVILRCVPISNHLYFYWYRQILGQKVEFLVSFYNNEISEKSEIFDDQFSVERPDGSNFTLKIRSTKLEDSAMYFCAATAKSSYNSPLHFGNGTRLTVT.

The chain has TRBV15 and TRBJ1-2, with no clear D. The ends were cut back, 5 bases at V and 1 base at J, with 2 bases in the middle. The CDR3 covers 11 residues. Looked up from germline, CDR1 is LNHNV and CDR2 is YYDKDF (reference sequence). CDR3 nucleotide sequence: TGTGCCACCAGCGGTAACTATGGCTACACCTTC. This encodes CATSGNYGYTF.

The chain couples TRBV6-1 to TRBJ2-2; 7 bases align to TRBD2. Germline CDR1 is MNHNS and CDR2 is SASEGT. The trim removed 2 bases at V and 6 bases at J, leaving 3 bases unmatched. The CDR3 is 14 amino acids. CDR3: CASSERGGAGELFF. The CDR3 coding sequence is TGTGCCAGCAGTGAACGTGGGGGGGCCGGGGAGCTGTTTTTT.